The 8 T cell receptor beta chains below come from one sample, sequenced in a study of OX40 agonist ivuxolimab in advanced cancers. Produced via immunoSEQ multiplex PCR; TCRdb's table is partial and in-frame only. The sample lists about 76,000 clones; roughly 85% were seen once. Sample: CD4+ or CD8+ T cells sorted from blood, taken in a trial of the OX40 agonist ivuxolimab. The source of these receptors is an adult with an advanced solid tumor such as melanoma, head and neck, liver or kidney cancer.

As concerns this clone: Other DNA sequences in the same sample also yield this CDR3. The rearrangement uses TRBV5-1 and TRBJ2-5; D may be TRBD1 (6 bases). This CDR3 contains 14 residues. Germline V gene sequence: CDR1 SGHRS, CDR2 YFSETQ. With 0 bases removed from V and 5 bases from J, the gap between germline ends came to 11 bases. The CDR3 DNA is TGCGCCAGCAGCTTGGACAGGGTAGGGGAGACCCAGTACTTC. Its protein is CASSLDRVGETQYF.

The CDR3 loop reads CAWRKPRTGRGTEAFF. CDR3 sequence (DNA): TGTGCCTGGAGAAAGCCCCGGACAGGGCGGGGGACTGAAGCTTTCTTT. This chain links TRBV30 with TRBJ1-1; 8 nucleotides agree with TRBD1. V lost 3 bases to trimming and J lost 5 bases; unmatched junction nucleotides: 14. The CDR3 is made up of 16 amino acids. Germline values: CDR1 GTSNPN, CDR2 SVGIG (reference sequence).

This chain links TRBV7-8 with TRBJ2-2, with no clear D. This CDR3 is built from 16 residues. Between the trimmed V and J ends, which lost 2 bases and 2 bases, there was a span of 12 bases. Germline lookup yields CDR1 SGHVS and CDR2 FQNEAQ. The CDR3 loop reads CASSLRTDLNTGELFF. The CDR3 coding sequence is TGTGCCAGCAGCTTAAGAACAGATCTAAACACCGGGGAGCTGTTTTTT.

The chain uses TRBV27 and TRBJ1-4; 9 nucleotides match TRBD1. V was clipped by 5 bases and J by 3 bases; unmatched bases: 13. There are 18 residues in the CDR3. CDR1 is MNHEY and CDR2 is SMNVEV in the germline V gene (reference sequence). In DNA form, the CDR3 reads TGTGCCAGCAGTGCAACTCTACAGGGGGCGGCCCCTAATGAAAAACTGTTTTTT. Its translation: CASSATLQGAAPNEKLFF.

The chain uses TRBV6-5 and TRBJ2-7; D ambiguous. The V end was cut by 8 bases, the J end by 3 bases, with 8 bases between. From germline, CDR1 is MNHEY and CDR2 SVGAGI. The CDR3 totals 11 residues. Here the CDR3 reads CASGLVYEQYF. Here the CDR3 DNA reads TGTGCCAGCGGCCTCGTCTACGAGCAGTACTTC.

Concerning this clone: The final CDR3 position lacks the conserved phenylalanine or tryptophan, pointing to a likely read error. The chain joins TRBV7-2 to TRBJ1-6; 9 nucleotides line up with TRBD1. This CDR3 spans 15 amino acids. Per the germline V gene, CDR1 is SGHTA and CDR2 is FQGNSA. V was pared by 5 bases and J by 9 bases, with 8 bases of the junction left unmatched. The DNA for the CDR3 is TGTGCCAGCAGCCTCTCCGGGACAGGGCTTTCACCCCTCCACCTT. Translated: CASSLSGTGLSPLHL.

The chain joins TRBV10-3 to TRBJ1-2; maybe TRBD1 (6 bases). Germline V gene data show CDR1 as ENHRY and CDR2 as SYGVKD. This CDR3 spans 16 amino acids. The V end lost 2 bases, the J end lost 0 bases, and 13 bases lay between the germline ends. The CDR3 DNA sequence: TGTGCCATCAGTGAGCACTCAGGGACATCTAACTATGGCTACACCTTC. This encodes CAISEHSGTSNYGYTF.

This chain joins TRBV30 and TRBJ2-7; D is possibly TRBD2 (5 bases). Trimming took off 4 bases at V and 1 base at J, with 11 bases between the two ends. In germline, CDR1 is GTSNPN, CDR2 SVGIG (reference sequence). The CDR3 has 13 residues. The chain's CDR3 is CAWTRGSSYEQYF. As DNA, the CDR3 is TGTGCCTGGACCAGAGGGTCGTCCTACGAGCAGTACTTC.